These 15 T cell receptor beta chains came from one sample sequenced in a study of shared clonotypes between healthy human individuals. Produced via immunoSEQ multiplex PCR; TCRdb's table is partial and in-frame only. The table shows some 2,400,000 clones, with approximately 95% occurring only once. Sequencing was carried out using naive CD4+ T cells sorted from blood. Subset in this sample: CD45RA+ positively selected. Receptors were obtained from a man younger than 35 in good health.

The genes are TRBV5-6 and TRBJ2-6; tentatively, D is TRBD2 (6 bases). V gave up 4 bases and J gave up 2 bases, with 19 bases separating them. The CDR3 contains 18 residues. Germline CDR1 and CDR2: SGHDT and YYEEEE. In DNA, the CDR3 is TGTGCCAGCAGCCTCGGTAGCGGCACCGTCGCTGGGGCCAACGTCCTGACTTTC. Translated, it gives CASSLGSGTVAGANVLTF.

The rearrangement uses TRBV15 and TRBJ2-7; no clear D. This CDR3 contains 15 residues. Between the trimmed V and J ends, which lost 0 bases and 3 bases, there was a span of 12 bases. Germline CDR1 is LNHNV and CDR2 is YYDKDF (reference sequence). This chain's CDR3 is CATSREGSPLYEQYF. CDR3 sequence (DNA): TGTGCCACCAGCAGAGAGGGCAGCCCGCTCTACGAGCAGTACTTC.

This chain connects TRBV27 to TRBJ1-2, with 9 bases lining up with TRBD1. This CDR3 is 18 amino acids long. Germline CDR1 reads MNHEY; CDR2 reads SMNVEV (reference sequence). V gave up 5 bases and J gave up 2 bases; unmatched junction bases: 15. Here the CDR3 reads CASSPTGGTGMVNYGYTF. The DNA for the CDR3 is TGTGCCAGCAGTCCAACCGGCGGGACAGGGATGGTGAACTATGGCTACACCTTC.

The chain combines TRBV14 with TRBJ1-4, with D unresolved. V was cut by 4 bases and J by 6 bases, with 9 bases left in between. The CDR3 spans 13 residues. From germline, CDR1 is SGHDN and CDR2 FVKESK. CDR3 sequence reads: CASSRWTYEKLFF. CDR3 DNA sequence: TGTGCCAGCAGCCGCTGGACTTATGAAAAACTGTTTTTT.

The genes are TRBV18 and TRBJ1-5, with a weak D call TRBD1 (5 bases). The CDR3 is made up of 15 amino acids. CDR1 is KGHSH, CDR2 LQKENI, per germline. Between the trimmed V and J ends, which lost 6 bases and 1 base, there was a span of 13 bases. CDR3 coding DNA: TGTGCCAGCTCCACTAGGACACAAAGCAATCAGCCCCAGCATTTT. It specifies CASSTRTQSNQPQHF. The variable domain in full, completed from reference TRBV18 and TRBJ1-5, reads NAGVMQNPRHLVRRRGQEARLRCSPMKGHSHVYWYRQLPEEGLKFMVYLQKENIIDESGMPKERFSAEFPKEGPSILRIQQVVRGDSAAYFCASSTRTQSNQPQHFGDGTRLSIL.

The chain combines TRBV7-9 with TRBJ1-4; the match to TRBD1 covers 12 bases. The CDR3 totals 15 residues. Germline CDR1 SEHNR, CDR2 FQNEAQ (reference sequence). After removal of 1 base from V and 8 bases from J, the junction contained 2 bases not matched to a gene. CDR3 in DNA: TGTGCCAGCAGCTTAGGGGACAGGGGGCGAGAAAAACTGTTTTTT. Its protein is CASSLGDRGREKLFF.

The V call is TRBV10-3, the J call TRBJ2-3; D gene unclear. The germline V gene encodes CDR1 ENHRY and CDR2 SYGVKD. The CDR3 length is 14 residues. Trimming removed 4 bases at V and 1 base at J, with 9 bases between. In nucleotides, the CDR3 is TGTGCCATCAGTGGGTCCCGGGGCACAGATACGCAGTATTTT. Translating it yields CAISGSRGTDTQYF.

The rearrangement links TRBV7-6 to TRBJ1-3; 7 bases agree with TRBD1. There are 16 residues in the CDR3. Germline V CDR1 and CDR2: SGHVS, FNYEAQ. With 0 bases clipped from V and 4 bases from J, the junction kept 6 bases outside the gene matches. The CDR3 loop reads CASSLALPGQGNTIYF. CDR3 sequence (DNA): TGTGCCAGCAGCTTAGCTTTGCCGGGACAGGGAAACACCATATATTTT.

This CDR3 is CASSPAGGYDGYTF. For the CDR3, the DNA is TGCGCCAGCAGCCCGGCTGGAGGGTACGATGGCTACACCTTC. The chain is built from TRBV5-1 and TRBJ1-2, with D uncertain. The CDR3 sequence is 14 residues long. The germline gives CDR1 SGHRS, CDR2 YFSETQ. Trimming took 4 bases from V and 6 from J, leaving 16 bases between them.

The CDR3 nucleotides are TGTGCCAGCAGCCCAATCCTCACTAGCGGGAGGGCTGCCGGGGAGCTGTTTTTT. Translating gives CASSPILTSGRAAGELFF. This chain links TRBV7-2 with TRBJ2-2; TRBD2 matches 13 bases. The CDR3 runs 18 residues. In germline, CDR1 is SGHTA, CDR2 FQGNSA. J gave up 6 bases and V 5 bases, and 12 bases lay outside the gene matches. Full variable domain (rest looked up from reference TRBV7-2 and TRBJ2-2): GAGVSQSPSNKVTEKGKDVELRCDPISGHTALYWYRQSLGQGLEFLIYFQGNSAPDKSGLPSDRFSAERTGGSVSTLTIQRTQQEDSAVYLCASSPILTSGRAAGELFFGEGSRLTVL.

This chain links TRBV5-8 with TRBJ1-6; the D is unclear. The V and J ends lost 0 bases and 13 bases respectively, with 11 bases between them. The CDR3 contains 13 residues. In germline, CDR1 is SGHTS, CDR2 YDEGEE. The CDR3 reads CASSLAASVPLHF. The CDR3 coding sequence is TGTGCCAGCAGCTTGGCGGCCAGCGTGCCCCTCCACTTT.

V and J are TRBV7-3 and TRBJ2-7, with D unclear. This CDR3 spans 14 amino acids. Trimming removed 2 bases at V and 0 bases at J, with 8 bases between. Germline CDR1 is SGHTA and CDR2 is FQGTGA. The CDR3 loop reads CASSLFANSYEQYF. As DNA, the CDR3 is TGTGCCAGCAGCTTATTCGCAAACTCCTACGAGCAGTACTTC.

The chain recombines TRBV25-1 with TRBJ1-4, with D unclear. With 1 base removed from V and 5 bases from J, the gap between germline ends came to 11 bases. CDR1 is MGHDK, CDR2 SYGVNS, per germline. The CDR3 runs to 15 residues. This CDR3 reads CASSEWMDGNEKLFF. DNA for the CDR3: TGTGCCAGCAGTGAATGGATGGACGGGAATGAAAAACTGTTTTTT. Supplemented by reference TRBV25-1 and TRBJ1-4, the full variable domain reads EADIYQTPRYLVIGTGKKITLECSQTMGHDKMYWYQQDPGMELHLIHYSYGVNSTEKGDLSSESTVSRIRTEHFPLTLESARPSHTSQYLCASSEWMDGNEKLFFGSGTQLSVL.

This clone was seen only once. CDR3 in DNA: TGTGCCAGCAGTTCCTCGGGACAGGGGGCCAACGTCCTGACTTTC. This sequence encodes CASSSSGQGANVLTF. This rearrangement joins TRBV11-2 to TRBJ2-6, with 7 nucleotides matching TRBD1. The CDR3 covers 15 residues. Germline V lookup: CDR1 SGHAT, CDR2 FQNNGV. Trimming removed 6 bases from V and 4 bases from J; junction bases left unmatched: 6.

The chain uses TRBV10-3 and TRBJ2-3; 7 nucleotides match TRBD2. CDR3 size: 15 residues. Germline loops: CDR1 ENHRY, CDR2 SYGVKD. V was clipped by 1 base and J by 3 bases; unmatched bases: 4. The CDR3 DNA reads as TGTGCCATCAGTGAGTTTGGGGAGGGGACAGATACGCAGTATTTT. Translation: CAISEFGEGTDTQYF.